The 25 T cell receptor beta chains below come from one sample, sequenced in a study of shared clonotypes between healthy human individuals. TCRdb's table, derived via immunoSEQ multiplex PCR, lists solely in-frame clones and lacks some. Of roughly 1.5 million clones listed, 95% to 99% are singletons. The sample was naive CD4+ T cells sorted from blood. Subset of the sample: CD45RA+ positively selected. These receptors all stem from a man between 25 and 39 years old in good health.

CDR3 region: CASSDTSVGAGVFGEQYF. The CDR3 DNA reads as TGTGCCAGCAGTGATACCTCGGTAGGAGCGGGAGTATTTGGTGAGCAGTACTTC. V gene TRBV28 combines with J gene TRBJ2-7, with 8 bases matching TRBD2. J lost 7 bases, V lost 5 bases, and 22 bases had no gene match. CDR1 is MDHEN, CDR2 SYDVKM, per germline. The CDR3 is 18 residues long.

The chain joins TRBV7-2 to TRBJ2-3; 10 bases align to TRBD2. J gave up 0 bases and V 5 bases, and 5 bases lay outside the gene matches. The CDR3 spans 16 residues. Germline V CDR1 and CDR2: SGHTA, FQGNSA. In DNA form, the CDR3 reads TGTGCCAGCAGCCGAGGACTAGCGGCGAGCACAGATACGCAGTATTTT. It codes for CASSRGLAASTDTQYF.

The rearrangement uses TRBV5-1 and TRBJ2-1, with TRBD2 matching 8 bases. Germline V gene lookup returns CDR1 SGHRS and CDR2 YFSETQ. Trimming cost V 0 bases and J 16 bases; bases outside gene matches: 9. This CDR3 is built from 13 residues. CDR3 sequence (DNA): TGCGCCAGCAGCTTGGGTGGCGGTCTAGCGGGCTTCTTC. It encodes CASSLGGGLAGFF.

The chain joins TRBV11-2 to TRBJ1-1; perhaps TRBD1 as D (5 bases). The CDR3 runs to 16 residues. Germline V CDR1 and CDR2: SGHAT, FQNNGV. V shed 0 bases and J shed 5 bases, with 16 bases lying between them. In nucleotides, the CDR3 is TGTGCCAGCAGCTTAGATCGGGGGGAAGGGGCAACTGAAGCTTTCTTT. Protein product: CASSLDRGEGATEAFF.

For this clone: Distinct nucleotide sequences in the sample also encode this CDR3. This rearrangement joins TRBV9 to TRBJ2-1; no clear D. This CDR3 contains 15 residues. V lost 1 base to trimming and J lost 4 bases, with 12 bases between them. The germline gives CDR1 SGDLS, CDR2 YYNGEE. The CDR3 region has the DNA TGTGCCAGCAGCGTATCGGGCGGATTTTACAATGAGCAGTTCTTC. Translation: CASSVSGGFYNEQFF.

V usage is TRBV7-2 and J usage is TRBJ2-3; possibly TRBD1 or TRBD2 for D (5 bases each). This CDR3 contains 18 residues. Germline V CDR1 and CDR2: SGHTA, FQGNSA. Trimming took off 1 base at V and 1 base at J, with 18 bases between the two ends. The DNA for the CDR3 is TGTGCCAGCAGCTTAGACCTCCTTTGGGTGGGGGGCACAGATACGCAGTATTTT. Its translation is CASSLDLLWVGGTDTQYF.

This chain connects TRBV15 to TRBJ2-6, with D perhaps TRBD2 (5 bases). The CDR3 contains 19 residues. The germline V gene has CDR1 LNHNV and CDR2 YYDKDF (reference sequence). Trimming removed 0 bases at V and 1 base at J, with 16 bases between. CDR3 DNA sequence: TGTGCCACCAGCAGAGACCTCGTGAGGGCCAATTCTGGGGCCAACGTCCTGACTTTC. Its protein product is CATSRDLVRANSGANVLTF.

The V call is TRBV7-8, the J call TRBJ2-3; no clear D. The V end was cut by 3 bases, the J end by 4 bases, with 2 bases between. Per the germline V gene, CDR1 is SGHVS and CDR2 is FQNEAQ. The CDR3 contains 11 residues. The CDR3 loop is CASSFSDTQYF. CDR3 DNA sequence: TGTGCCAGCAGCTTTTCAGATACGCAGTATTTT.

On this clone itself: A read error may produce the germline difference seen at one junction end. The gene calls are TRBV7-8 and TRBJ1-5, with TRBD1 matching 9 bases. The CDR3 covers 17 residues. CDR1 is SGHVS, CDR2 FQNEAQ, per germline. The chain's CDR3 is CASSLGQGLISNQPQHF. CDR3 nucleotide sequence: TGTGCCAGCAGTTTAGGACAGGGGCTGATCAGCAATCAGCCCCAGCATTTT.

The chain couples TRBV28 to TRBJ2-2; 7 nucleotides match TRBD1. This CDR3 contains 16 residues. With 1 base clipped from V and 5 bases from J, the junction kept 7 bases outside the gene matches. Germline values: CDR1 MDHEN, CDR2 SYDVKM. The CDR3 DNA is TGTGCCAGCAGTTTATTCTGGGACAGAACTACCGGGGAGCTGTTTTTT. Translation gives CASSLFWDRTTGELFF.

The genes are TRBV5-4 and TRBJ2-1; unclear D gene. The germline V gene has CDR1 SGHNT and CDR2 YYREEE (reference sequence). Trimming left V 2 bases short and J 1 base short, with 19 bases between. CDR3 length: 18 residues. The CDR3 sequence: CASSFDKARLSSYNEQFF. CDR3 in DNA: TGTGCCAGCAGCTTCGACAAGGCTCGGCTGTCTTCCTACAATGAGCAGTTCTTC. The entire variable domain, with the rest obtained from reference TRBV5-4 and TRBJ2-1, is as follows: ETGVTQSPTHLIKTRGQQVTLRCSSQSGHNTVSWYQQALGQGPQFIFQYYREEENGRGNFPPRFSGLQFPNYSSELNVNALELDDSALYLCASSFDKARLSSYNEQFFGPGTRLTVL.

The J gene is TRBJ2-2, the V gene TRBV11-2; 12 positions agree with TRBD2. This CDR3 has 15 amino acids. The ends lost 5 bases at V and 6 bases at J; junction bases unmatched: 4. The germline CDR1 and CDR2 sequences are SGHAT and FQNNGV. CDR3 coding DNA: TGTGCCAGCAGCGTGACTAGCGGGAGTGCCGGGGAGCTGTTTTTT. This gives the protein CASSVTSGSAGELFF.

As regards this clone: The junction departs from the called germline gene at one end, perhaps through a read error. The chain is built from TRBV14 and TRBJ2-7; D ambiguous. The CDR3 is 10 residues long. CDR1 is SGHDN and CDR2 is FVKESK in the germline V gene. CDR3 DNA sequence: TGTGCCAGCAGCCAATCGGCCGCTCACTTC. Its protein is CASSQSAAHF.

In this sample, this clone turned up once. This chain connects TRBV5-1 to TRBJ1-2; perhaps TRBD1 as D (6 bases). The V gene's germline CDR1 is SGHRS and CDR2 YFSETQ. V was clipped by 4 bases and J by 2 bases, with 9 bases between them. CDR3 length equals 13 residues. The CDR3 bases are TGCGCCAGCAGCGAACAGGGAAACTATGGCTACACCTTC. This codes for CASSEQGNYGYTF.

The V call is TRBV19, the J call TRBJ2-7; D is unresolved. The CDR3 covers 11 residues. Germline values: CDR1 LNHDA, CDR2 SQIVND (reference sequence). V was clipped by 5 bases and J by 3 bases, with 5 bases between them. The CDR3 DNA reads TGTGCCAGTAGTGATTACTACGAGCAGTACTTC. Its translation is CASSDYYEQYF.

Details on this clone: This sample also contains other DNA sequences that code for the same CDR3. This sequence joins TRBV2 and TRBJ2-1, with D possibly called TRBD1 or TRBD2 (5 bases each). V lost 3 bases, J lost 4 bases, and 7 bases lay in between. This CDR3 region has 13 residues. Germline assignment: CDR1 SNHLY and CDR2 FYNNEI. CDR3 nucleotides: TGTGCCAGCAGTGAGGGGGTTTACAATGAGCAGTTCTTC. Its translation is CASSEGVYNEQFF.

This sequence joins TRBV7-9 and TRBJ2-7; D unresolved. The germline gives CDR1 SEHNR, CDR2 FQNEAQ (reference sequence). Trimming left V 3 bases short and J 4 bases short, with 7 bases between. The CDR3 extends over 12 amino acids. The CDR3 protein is CASSLTVYEQYF. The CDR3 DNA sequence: TGTGCCAGCAGCTTGACCGTTTACGAGCAGTACTTC.

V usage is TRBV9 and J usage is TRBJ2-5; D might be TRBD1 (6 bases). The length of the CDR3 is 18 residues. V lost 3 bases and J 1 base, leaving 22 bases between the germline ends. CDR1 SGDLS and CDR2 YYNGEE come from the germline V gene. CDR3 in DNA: TGTGCCAGCAGCGCAGGGACCCTTGCTTGGGGGCGCCAAGAGACCCAGTACTTC. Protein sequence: CASSAGTLAWGRQETQYF. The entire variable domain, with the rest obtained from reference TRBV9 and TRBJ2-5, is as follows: DSGVTQTPKHLITATGQRVTLRCSPRSGDLSVYWYQQSLDQGLQFLIQYYNGEERAKGNILERFSAQQFPDLHSELNLSSLELGDSALYFCASSAGTLAWGRQETQYFGPGTRLLVL.

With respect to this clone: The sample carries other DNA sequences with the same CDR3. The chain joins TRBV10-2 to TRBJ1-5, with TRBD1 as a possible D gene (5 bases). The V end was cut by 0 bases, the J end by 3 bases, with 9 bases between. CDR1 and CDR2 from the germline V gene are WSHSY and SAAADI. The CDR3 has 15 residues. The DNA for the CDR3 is TGCGCCAGCAGTGAGTCAGGAGGGGCCAATCAGCCCCAGCATTTT. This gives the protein CASSESGGANQPQHF.

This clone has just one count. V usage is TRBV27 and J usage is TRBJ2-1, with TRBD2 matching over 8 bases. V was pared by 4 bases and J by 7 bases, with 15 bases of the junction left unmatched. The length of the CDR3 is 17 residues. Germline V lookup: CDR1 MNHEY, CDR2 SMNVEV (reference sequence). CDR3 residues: CASSSPPGLGGPNEQFF. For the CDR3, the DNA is TGTGCCAGCAGTTCTCCTCCGGGACTAGGCGGTCCTAATGAGCAGTTCTTC.

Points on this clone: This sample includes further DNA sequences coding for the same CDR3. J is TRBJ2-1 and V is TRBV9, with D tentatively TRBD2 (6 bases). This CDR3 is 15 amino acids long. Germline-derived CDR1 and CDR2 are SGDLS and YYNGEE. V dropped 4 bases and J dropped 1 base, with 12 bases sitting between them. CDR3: CASSPRGDSYNEQFF. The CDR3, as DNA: TGTGCCAGCAGCCCCCGCGGGGATTCCTACAATGAGCAGTTCTTC.

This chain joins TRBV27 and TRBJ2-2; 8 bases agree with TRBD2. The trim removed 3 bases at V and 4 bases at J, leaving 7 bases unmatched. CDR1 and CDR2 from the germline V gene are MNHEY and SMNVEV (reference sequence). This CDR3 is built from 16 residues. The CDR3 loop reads CASSFTGLASTGELFF. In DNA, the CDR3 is TGTGCCAGCAGTTTCACCGGACTAGCCTCCACCGGGGAGCTGTTTTTT.

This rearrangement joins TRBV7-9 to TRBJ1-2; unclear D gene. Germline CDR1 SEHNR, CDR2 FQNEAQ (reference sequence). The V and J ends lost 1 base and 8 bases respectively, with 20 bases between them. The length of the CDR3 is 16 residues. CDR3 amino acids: CASSLGIWGIQAGYTF. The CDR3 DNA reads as TGTGCCAGCAGCTTAGGAATCTGGGGAATTCAGGCGGGCTACACCTTC. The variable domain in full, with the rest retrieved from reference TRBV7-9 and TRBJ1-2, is DTGVSQNPRHKITKRGQNVTFRCDPISEHNRLYWYRQTLGQGPEFLTYFQNEAQLEKSRLLSDRFSAERPKGSFSTLEIQRTEQGDSAMYLCASSLGIWGIQAGYTFGSGTRLTVV.

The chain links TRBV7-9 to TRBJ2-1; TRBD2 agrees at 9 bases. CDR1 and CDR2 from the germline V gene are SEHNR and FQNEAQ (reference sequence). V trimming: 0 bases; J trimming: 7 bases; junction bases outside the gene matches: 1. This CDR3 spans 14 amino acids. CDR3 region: CASSLASGSNEQFF. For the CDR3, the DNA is TGTGCCAGCAGCTTAGCTAGCGGGAGTAATGAGCAGTTCTTC.

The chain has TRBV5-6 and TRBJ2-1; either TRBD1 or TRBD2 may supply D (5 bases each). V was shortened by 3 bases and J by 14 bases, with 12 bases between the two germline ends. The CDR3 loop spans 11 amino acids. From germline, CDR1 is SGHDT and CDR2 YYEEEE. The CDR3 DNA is TGTGCCAGCAGCTCATCAGGGACGAAGTTCTTC. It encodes CASSSSGTKFF.